The text below deals with one T cell receptor beta chain. The data stem from a study of shared clonotypes between healthy human individuals. The V gene's germline CDR1 is SGHNT and CDR2 YENEEA. Trimming at V came to 5 bases and at J to 7 bases, leaving 6 bases not matched to a gene. The CDR3 is 14 residues long. TCRdb's copy holds only in-frame clones and misses some; the assay was immunoSEQ multiplex PCR. This table has hundreds of thousands of clones, less than 85% appearing once. This clonotype originated in a man aged 30 to 39 in good health. This sequence joins TRBV11-3 and TRBJ1-1; the match to TRBD1 covers 11 bases. Sequencing was carried out using memory CD4+ T cells sorted from blood. Noted subset: CD45RA-negative fraction. The CDR3 bases are TGTGCCAGCAGCCCGGGACAGGGGGTGATTGAAGCTTTCTTT. Translated: CASSPGQGVIEAFF. Filled out from reference TRBV11-3 and TRBJ1-1, the complete variable domain reads EAGVVQSPRYKIIEKKQPVAFWCNPISGHNTLYWYLQNLGQGPELLIRYENEEAVDDSQLPKDRFSAERLKGVDSTLKIQPAELGDSAVYLCASSPGQGVIEAFFGQGTRLTVV.